Listed below are T cell receptor beta chains from one sample, sequenced in a study of blood T cell repertoires in COVID-19. Libraries were prepared by immunoSEQ multiplex PCR; TCRdb keeps only in-frame clonotypes and omits some of them. The sample carries 250,000 to 350,000 clones, approximately 88% recorded once. Specimen: peripheral blood. The receptors here all came from a human donor with COVID-19, enrolled during active disease. The donor label of this sample is uncertain. Both conserved end residues are part of each CDR3. A D gene is named only where the DNA matches it firmly. Clone size is not always given. Where it is, it says once, few, many or a class for expanded clones.

D	V	size	J	DNA	CDR3
NA	TRBV3-1/TRBV3-2	NA	TRBJ2-7	TGTGCCAGCAGCCAAGATGGCAGGGGGGTTTACGAGCAGTACTTC	CASSQDGRGVYEQYF
NA	TRBV3-1/TRBV3-2	few	TRBJ1-1	TGTGCCAGCAGCCATACTCGAACGGGGGGGGACGCTGAAGCTTTCTTT	CASSHTRTGGDAEAFF
TRBD1	TRBV7-9	NA	TRBJ1-4	TGTGCCAGCGTCCGGACAGGGGGTGGTTTGTCTAATGAAAAACTGTTTTTT	CASVRTGGGLSNEKLFF
TRBD2	TRBV20-1	NA	TRBJ2-3	TGCAGTGCTGGTACTAGCGGGAGGCAGTATTTT	CSAGTSGRQYF
NA	TRBV7-3	NA	TRBJ2-1	TGTGCCAGCAGCCCGAGGAGGGGTGAGCAGTTCTTC	CASSPRRGEQFF
TRBD2	TRBV9	NA	TRBJ2-3	TGTGCCAGCAGCTTCCGAAGGGCTAGCGGAGATACGCAGTATTTT	CASSFRRASGDTQYF
TRBD1	TRBV3-1/TRBV3-2	NA	TRBJ1-2	TGTGCCAGCAGCCAAGGCGGGACAGGGGGCTACCGTGAATATGGCTACACCTTC	CASSQGGTGGYREYGYTF
NA	TRBV6-5	NA	TRBJ2-1	TGTGCCAGCAGTACAGACAGGTTAGCGAGCAATGAGCAGTTCTTC	CASSTDRLASNEQFF
NA	TRBV7-6	NA	TRBJ1-1	TGTGCCAGCAGCTTAGGGCAAAAGAACACTGAAGCTTTCTTT	CASSLGQKNTEAFF
TRBD2	TRBV28	NA	TRBJ2-7	TGTGCCACGTACGGGACTAGCGGGCTGAGCTCCTACGAGCAGTACTTC	CATYGTSGLSSYEQYF
NA	TRBV25-1	NA	TRBJ1-1	TGTGCCAGCAGTGAATTAGGGGGTGGCACTGAAGCTTTCTTT	CASSELGGGTEAFF
NA	TRBV7-8	few	TRBJ2-7	TGTGCCAGCAGCTTAGCGGAACTACGGGAGCAGTACTTC	CASSLAELREQYF
NA	TRBV25-1	once	TRBJ2-2	TGTGCCAGCAGTGACCCCGCGGTGGCCGGGGAGCTGTTTTTT	CASSDPAVAGELFF
NA	TRBV20-1	NA	TRBJ2-7	TGCAGTGCTAGTATATTAGGGGCAGCCACCTACGAGCAGTACTTC	CSASILGAATYEQYF
TRBD1	TRBV18	few	TRBJ1-1	TGTGCCAGCTCACCACCAACAGGGGGGACAGCTTTCTTT	CASSPPTGGTAFF
NA	TRBV6-5	NA	TRBJ2-7	TGTGCCAGCAGTTACTGGCGGGGCCTCTCCTACGAGCAGTACTTC	CASSYWRGLSYEQYF
TRBD2	TRBV19	NA	TRBJ2-3	TGTGCCAGTCGGCGGGGGGCGGGAGATACGCAGTATTTT	CASRRGAGDTQYF